This T cell receptor beta chain was observed in a study of molecular identifiers for immune sequencing clone quantification. Germline V CDR1 and CDR2: LGHNA, YSLEER. V shed 0 bases and J shed 2 bases, with 13 bases lying between them. The CDR3 totals 16 residues. TCRdb re-derived calls from the PCR reads in MiXCR, one entry per CDR3 protein. In the table there are roughly 320,000 distinct CDR3 sequences, about a fifth of which are singletons. This clonotype was seen more than once but under ten times. The sequence was obtained from a human donor in good health. Some libraries in this study had Jurkat cell RNA spiked in. The sample taken for sequencing was naive CD8+ T cells from blood, with Jurkat cell RNA spiked in. Described subset: FACS-sorted CD8+CD4-CCR7+CD45RA+ naive T cells. The chain recombines TRBV4-3 with TRBJ1-2, with D uncertain. In DNA, the CDR3 is TGCGCCAGCAGCCAAGACGGTGCAGAAGAGAACTATGGCTACACCTTC. It specifies CASSQDGAEENYGYTF.